This is a list of T cell receptor beta chains from one sample in a study of blood T cell repertoires in COVID-19. Method: immunoSEQ multiplex PCR; TCRdb's copy keeps in-frame clones and lacks some. The sample carries 150,000 to 200,000 clones, around four fifths recorded once. The specimen sequenced was peripheral blood. Source of these receptors: a woman aged 80 or over with acute or convalescent COVID-19. Both conserved end residues are part of each CDR3. D genes are given only for firm matches. Only part of the rows carry a size: once, few, many, or a class if the clone is expanded.

V	size	D	J	CDR3	DNA
TRBV11-2	NA	TRBD1	TRBJ2-7	CASSARGTGALGQYF	TGTGCCAGCAGCGCCAGGGGGACAGGTGCCCTGGGGCAGTACTTC
TRBV11-3	few	NA	TRBJ2-6	CASSLGIQGGANVLTF	TGTGCCAGCAGCTTAGGGATTCAGGGTGGGGCCAACGTCCTGACTTTC
TRBV5-1	NA	TRBD1	TRBJ1-1	CASSLGIPGQGEAFF	TGCGCCAGCAGCTTGGGCATCCCGGGACAGGGTGAAGCTTTCTTT
TRBV19	NA	TRBD2	TRBJ2-1	CASSAGVKGWSSYNEQFF	TGTGCCAGTAGTGCGGGAGTTAAAGGGTGGAGCTCCTACAATGAGCAGTTCTTC
TRBV27	NA	NA	TRBJ1-5	CASSSDSRIQPQHF	TGTGCCAGCAGCAGCGATTCAAGGATTCAGCCCCAGCATTTT
TRBV3-1/TRBV3-2	NA	NA	TRBJ1-2	CASSQRGGGYTF	TGTGCCAGCAGCCAAAGGGGCGGCGGCTACACCTTC
TRBV19	few	NA	TRBJ1-2	CASGWAGTNNYGYTF	TGTGCCAGTGGATGGGCCGGGACTAACAACTATGGCTACACCTTC
TRBV27	NA	TRBD1	TRBJ1-3	CASSRSGTVRSGNTIYF	TGTGCCAGCAGTAGGTCCGGGACAGTTCGCTCTGGAAACACCATATATTTT
TRBV20-1	NA	NA	TRBJ2-7	CSASNLDYEQYF	TGCAGTGCTAGTAACCTAGATTACGAGCAGTACTTC
TRBV19	NA	TRBD2	TRBJ2-2	CATRTSGRFITTNTGELFF	TGTGCCACACGGACTAGCGGGAGGTTTATTACTACGAACACCGGGGAGCTGTTTTTT
TRBV5-1	NA	TRBD1	TRBJ2-7	CASSYGQASYEQYF	TGCGCCAGCAGCTACGGACAGGCTTCCTACGAGCAGTACTTC
TRBV5-1	NA	NA	TRBJ1-4	CASSMTVATNEKLFF	TGCGCCAGCAGCATGACAGTAGCAACTAATGAAAAACTGTTTTTT